Listed below are T cell receptor beta chains from one sample, sequenced in a study of a mutant IDH1 vaccine in newly diagnosed glioma. These receptors' targets are unknown. Only in-frame clones appear in the TCRdb table, and some are missing; sequencing was by immunoSEQ multiplex PCR. Of about 60,000 clones listed, roughly 76% are singletons. The sequencing used PBMCs, collected from a glioma patient whose treatment included an IDH1 peptide vaccine. Every receptor here comes from a man aged 35-49 years with glioma. Each CDR3 is given with its conserved first and last residue. Fields, in order: clone size, V gene, D gene, J gene, CDR3 DNA, CDR3 protein. A D gene is named only where the DNA matches it firmly. A clone size is listed for some rows: how often the clone was seen (once, few, many), or a class if it is expanded.

clone_size: NA; v_call: TRBV10-3; d_call: TRBD1; j_call: TRBJ2-2; cdr3_nt: TGTGCCATCAGTGAGGGTCAGGGGGACAACACCGGGGAGCTGTTTTTT; cdr3_aa: CAISEGQGDNTGELFF
clone_size: NA; v_call: TRBV19; d_call: NA; j_call: TRBJ1-4; cdr3_nt: TGTGCCAGTATTGGTGTGACTAATGAAAAACTGTTTTTT; cdr3_aa: CASIGVTNEKLFF
clone_size: NA; v_call: TRBV27; d_call: NA; j_call: TRBJ1-1; cdr3_nt: TGTGCCAGCAGTTTTACGGGGTGGGGCACTGAAGCTTTCTTT; cdr3_aa: CASSFTGWGTEAFF
clone_size: NA; v_call: TRBV19; d_call: NA; j_call: TRBJ2-1; cdr3_nt: TGTGCCAGTAGTATAGCCCCGGGACTCTCCTACAATGAGCAGTTCTTC; cdr3_aa: CASSIAPGLSYNEQFF
clone_size: NA; v_call: TRBV19; d_call: TRBD2; j_call: TRBJ2-2; cdr3_nt: TGTGCCAGTAGTACTACTAGCGTCGGCACCGGGGAGCTGTTTTTT; cdr3_aa: CASSTTSVGTGELFF
clone_size: once; v_call: TRBV5-1; d_call: NA; j_call: TRBJ2-5; cdr3_nt: TGCGCCAGCAGCTTGGTGGAGACCCAGTACTTC; cdr3_aa: CASSLVETQYF
clone_size: NA; v_call: TRBV5-4; d_call: NA; j_call: TRBJ2-3; cdr3_nt: TGTGCCAGCAGACTGGGGCTATACACAGATACGCAGTATTTT; cdr3_aa: CASRLGLYTDTQYF
clone_size: once; v_call: TRBV5-8; d_call: NA; j_call: TRBJ1-1; cdr3_nt: TGTGCCAGCAGCCGCACACGATTGAACACTGAAGCTTTCTTT; cdr3_aa: CASSRTRLNTEAFF
clone_size: once; v_call: TRBV30; d_call: NA; j_call: TRBJ1-3; cdr3_nt: TGTGCCTGGAGTCGGGACCTCTCTGGAAACACCATATATTTT; cdr3_aa: CAWSRDLSGNTIYF
clone_size: NA; v_call: TRBV5-1; d_call: NA; j_call: TRBJ2-2; cdr3_nt: TGCGCCAGCAGCTTTAACGGAGTGGAAACCGGGGAGCTGTTTTTT; cdr3_aa: CASSFNGVETGELFF
clone_size: NA; v_call: TRBV6-5; d_call: TRBD1; j_call: TRBJ1-4; cdr3_nt: TGTGCCAGCAGTTACTCCCATGGGACAGGGGGTGAAAAACTGTTTTTT; cdr3_aa: CASSYSHGTGGEKLFF
clone_size: NA; v_call: TRBV4-1; d_call: NA; j_call: TRBJ2-2; cdr3_nt: TGCGCCAGCAGCCAAGACAGGATTGGGACCGGGGAGCTGTTTTTT; cdr3_aa: CASSQDRIGTGELFF
clone_size: once; v_call: TRBV10-1; d_call: TRBD1; j_call: TRBJ2-2; cdr3_nt: TGCGCCAGCAGCTCCCGCCCGACAGGGTTCGCGAACACCGGGGAGCTGTTTTTT; cdr3_aa: CASSSRPTGFANTGELFF
clone_size: NA; v_call: TRBV7-6; d_call: NA; j_call: TRBJ2-3; cdr3_nt: TGTGCCAGCAGCTTACGGACACGGAGCACAGATACGCAGTATTTT; cdr3_aa: CASSLRTRSTDTQYF
clone_size: NA; v_call: TRBV10-1; d_call: TRBD1; j_call: TRBJ1-2; cdr3_nt: TGCGCCAGCAGGGGGACAGGGCCTAACTATGGCTACACCTTC; cdr3_aa: CASRGTGPNYGYTF
clone_size: few; v_call: TRBV29-1; d_call: TRBD1; j_call: TRBJ1-5; cdr3_nt: TGCAGCGTCACGGACAGGCTTAATCAGCCCCAGCATTTT; cdr3_aa: CSVTDRLNQPQHF
clone_size: once; v_call: TRBV6-6; d_call: NA; j_call: TRBJ2-3; cdr3_nt: TGTGCCAGCAGTTCCTACGACCTACACGGCACAGATACGCAGTATTTT; cdr3_aa: CASSSYDLHGTDTQYF
clone_size: NA; v_call: TRBV7-2; d_call: TRBD1; j_call: TRBJ2-1; cdr3_nt: TGTGCCAGCAGCCATCCCGGGACAGGAGGGGGTTTCGAGCAGTTCTTC; cdr3_aa: CASSHPGTGGGFEQFF
clone_size: NA; v_call: TRBV30; d_call: NA; j_call: TRBJ1-2; cdr3_nt: TGTGCCGGAGCCCGGAGGGGGAACTATGGCTACACCTTC; cdr3_aa: CAGARRGNYGYTF
clone_size: NA; v_call: TRBV6-1; d_call: TRBD1; j_call: TRBJ2-7; cdr3_nt: TGTGCCAGCAGGGGGGACAGGGTCCACGAGCAGTACTTC; cdr3_aa: CASRGDRVHEQYF
clone_size: NA; v_call: TRBV10-3; d_call: TRBD2; j_call: TRBJ2-5; cdr3_nt: TGTGCCATCAGTCGGGGGGGAAGTAGCGGCCCCCTCGCGCAGTACTTC; cdr3_aa: CAISRGGSSGPLAQYF
clone_size: few; v_call: TRBV6-1; d_call: TRBD1; j_call: TRBJ1-5; cdr3_nt: TGTGCCAGCGGGACAGGGAATCAGCCCCAGCATTTT; cdr3_aa: CASGTGNQPQHF
clone_size: NA; v_call: TRBV5-6; d_call: NA; j_call: TRBJ2-5; cdr3_nt: TGTGCCAGCAGCTCTGGGGGGCTTGAGACCCAGTACTTC; cdr3_aa: CASSSGGLETQYF
clone_size: NA; v_call: TRBV7-2; d_call: NA; j_call: TRBJ2-3; cdr3_nt: TGTGCCAGCAGCTTAAACAGGGATAATACGCAGTATTTT; cdr3_aa: CASSLNRDNTQYF
clone_size: many; v_call: TRBV5-4; d_call: TRBD1; j_call: TRBJ1-2; cdr3_nt: TGTGCCAGCAGCTTGACCTCGGGACAGTCCTATGGCTACACCTTC; cdr3_aa: CASSLTSGQSYGYTF
clone_size: NA; v_call: TRBV5-1; d_call: NA; j_call: TRBJ2-5; cdr3_nt: TGCGCCAGCAGCTTCTCAGGGGTAGGAGAGACCCAGTACTTC; cdr3_aa: CASSFSGVGETQYF
clone_size: NA; v_call: TRBV5-6; d_call: TRBD1; j_call: TRBJ2-7; cdr3_nt: TGTGCCAGCAGCCCCGGGACAGAGTACGAGCAGTACTTC; cdr3_aa: CASSPGTEYEQYF
clone_size: NA; v_call: TRBV20-1; d_call: NA; j_call: TRBJ2-5; cdr3_nt: TGCAGTGCTAGGGGGGAGACCCAGTACTTC; cdr3_aa: CSARGETQYF